A selection of T cell receptor beta chains follows, all from one sample in a study of blood T cell repertoires in COVID-19. Data came from immunoSEQ multiplex PCR; TCRdb stores just in-frame clones and leaves some out. The sample yields some 98,000 clones, 75% to 85% seen once. Sequences were obtained from peripheral blood. These TCRs come from a human donor in a cohort sampled during active COVID-19. Both conserved end residues are part of each CDR3. The order of the fields is clone size, J gene, V gene, D gene, CDR3 protein, CDR3 DNA. The D gene is left open where the match is weak. The size entry is marked missing in some rows and otherwise reads once, few, many or a size class.

abundance: once
j_gene: TRBJ2-3
v_gene: TRBV27
d_gene: TRBD2
CDR3aa: CASRPSRGGAGRTDTQYF
CDR3nt: TGTGCCAGCAGGCCCTCGCGGGGGGGCGCGGGAAGGACAGATACGCAGTATTTT

abundance: NA
j_gene: TRBJ1-2
v_gene: TRBV7-2
d_gene: NA
CDR3aa: CASSLAAGVDNYGYTF
CDR3nt: TGTGCCAGCAGCTTAGCGGCAGGGGTCGACAACTATGGCTACACCTTC

abundance: once
j_gene: TRBJ1-2
v_gene: TRBV18
d_gene: NA
CDR3aa: CASSEGNYGYTF
CDR3nt: TGTGCCAGCTCAGAGGGCAACTATGGCTACACCTTC

abundance: NA
j_gene: TRBJ1-1
v_gene: TRBV28
d_gene: NA
CDR3aa: CASPSVNTEAFF
CDR3nt: TGTGCCAGCCCGTCAGTGAACACTGAAGCTTTCTTT

abundance: NA
j_gene: TRBJ2-3
v_gene: TRBV3-1/TRBV3-2
d_gene: NA
CDR3aa: CASRATSTDTQYF
CDR3nt: TGTGCCAGCCGAGCCACTAGCACAGATACGCAGTATTTT

abundance: NA
j_gene: TRBJ1-1
v_gene: TRBV18
d_gene: NA
CDR3aa: CASSPRPDGGGTEAFF
CDR3nt: TGTGCCAGCTCACCACGACCCGACGGGGGAGGCACTGAAGCTTTCTTT

abundance: NA
j_gene: TRBJ1-6
v_gene: TRBV30
d_gene: NA
CDR3aa: CAAPGGQDSPLHF
CDR3nt: TGTGCCGCACCCGGGGGGCAAGATTCACCCCTCCACTTT

abundance: NA
j_gene: TRBJ2-7
v_gene: TRBV5-1
d_gene: NA
CDR3aa: CASSLLVEGPNEQYF
CDR3nt: TGCGCCAGCAGCTTGCTGGTTGAGGGCCCAAACGAGCAGTACTTC

abundance: once
j_gene: TRBJ2-2
v_gene: TRBV5-6
d_gene: TRBD2
CDR3aa: CASSLPGLAANTGELFF
CDR3nt: TGTGCCAGCAGCTTGCCGGGACTAGCGGCGAACACCGGGGAGCTGTTTTTT

abundance: NA
j_gene: TRBJ1-1
v_gene: TRBV4-1
d_gene: TRBD1
CDR3aa: CASSRQGADTEAFF
CDR3nt: TGCGCCAGCAGTCGACAGGGGGCCGACACTGAAGCTTTCTTT

abundance: NA
j_gene: TRBJ2-4
v_gene: TRBV6-2/TRBV6-3
d_gene: TRBD2
CDR3aa: CASSFGLAGVSKNIQYF
CDR3nt: TGTGCCAGCAGTTTCGGACTAGCGGGAGTATCCAAAAACATTCAGTACTTC

abundance: NA
j_gene: TRBJ1-6
v_gene: TRBV19
d_gene: NA
CDR3aa: CASSIPGHRGSPLHF
CDR3nt: TGTGCCAGTAGTATCCCGGGACACCGAGGGTCACCCCTCCACTTT

abundance: NA
j_gene: TRBJ1-3
v_gene: TRBV5-1
d_gene: NA
CDR3aa: CASSLDGGERTGNTIYF
CDR3nt: TGCGCCAGCAGCTTGGATGGAGGGGAAAGGACTGGAAACACCATATATTTT

abundance: NA
j_gene: TRBJ2-5
v_gene: TRBV28
d_gene: TRBD1
CDR3aa: CASRTAGTGGETQYF
CDR3nt: TGTGCCAGCAGAACCGCCGGGACAGGGGGGGAGACCCAGTACTTC

abundance: NA
j_gene: TRBJ2-7
v_gene: TRBV24-1
d_gene: NA
CDR3aa: CATEAPGFYEQYF
CDR3nt: TGTGCCACCGAAGCCCCAGGGTTCTACGAGCAGTACTTC

abundance: NA
j_gene: TRBJ2-7
v_gene: TRBV23-1
d_gene: TRBD1
CDR3aa: CASSQFRPRTGDYEQYF
CDR3nt: TGCGCCAGCAGTCAATTCCGTCCGCGGACAGGGGACTACGAGCAGTACTTC

abundance: NA
j_gene: TRBJ1-1
v_gene: TRBV7-9
d_gene: TRBD1
CDR3aa: CASSLAGTGEEAFF
CDR3nt: TGTGCCAGCAGCTTAGCAGGGACAGGGGAGGAAGCTTTCTTT

abundance: NA
j_gene: TRBJ1-2
v_gene: TRBV2
d_gene: NA
CDR3aa: CASSEGANYGYTF
CDR3nt: TGTGCCAGCAGTGAGGGGGCCAACTATGGCTACACCTTC

abundance: NA
j_gene: TRBJ2-1
v_gene: TRBV29-1
d_gene: TRBD1
CDR3aa: CSVVSGKTGGINEQFF
CDR3nt: TGCAGCGTTGTCTCGGGGAAGACAGGGGGAATAAATGAGCAGTTCTTC

abundance: NA
j_gene: TRBJ2-3
v_gene: TRBV29-1
d_gene: NA
CDR3aa: CSAQLGREKTADTQYF
CDR3nt: TGCAGCGCGCAGCTGGGTCGGGAGAAGACCGCAGATACGCAGTATTTT

abundance: NA
j_gene: TRBJ2-7
v_gene: TRBV28
d_gene: NA
CDR3aa: CASSPPSSYEQYF
CDR3nt: TGTGCCAGCAGCCCCCCCTCCTCCTACGAGCAGTACTTC

abundance: NA
j_gene: TRBJ1-1
v_gene: TRBV30
d_gene: NA
CDR3aa: CAWRWRNTEAFF
CDR3nt: TGTGCCTGGAGGTGGAGAAACACTGAAGCTTTCTTT

abundance: NA
j_gene: TRBJ2-7
v_gene: TRBV27
d_gene: NA
CDR3aa: CASSPLPPRAPYEQYF
CDR3nt: TGTGCCAGCAGTCCACTCCCCCCCAGGGCACCCTACGAGCAGTACTTC

abundance: NA
j_gene: TRBJ1-1
v_gene: TRBV28
d_gene: NA
CDR3aa: CASSSSWGFEAFF
CDR3nt: TGTGCCAGCAGTTCCTCATGGGGCTTTGAAGCTTTCTTT

abundance: NA
j_gene: TRBJ2-7
v_gene: TRBV28
d_gene: TRBD2
CDR3aa: CASSRLAGTYEQYF
CDR3nt: TGTGCCAGCAGTCGGCTAGCGGGAACCTACGAGCAGTACTTC

abundance: NA
j_gene: TRBJ1-2
v_gene: TRBV10-3
d_gene: NA
CDR3aa: CAIKGQHYGYTF
CDR3nt: TGTGCCATCAAAGGACAGCATTATGGCTACACCTTC

abundance: NA
j_gene: TRBJ2-7
v_gene: TRBV6-1
d_gene: NA
CDR3aa: CASSESLWQGREQYF
CDR3nt: TGTGCCAGCAGTGAAAGCCTTTGGCAGGGGCGGGAGCAGTACTTC

abundance: NA
j_gene: TRBJ2-2
v_gene: TRBV18
d_gene: NA
CDR3aa: CASSPSGTGELFF
CDR3nt: TGTGCCAGCTCACCATCAGGAACCGGGGAGCTGTTTTTT

abundance: NA
j_gene: TRBJ2-3
v_gene: TRBV6-1
d_gene: NA
CDR3aa: CASSEYQGGDTQYF
CDR3nt: TGTGCCAGCAGTGAATACCAGGGAGGTGATACGCAGTATTTT

abundance: NA
j_gene: TRBJ1-1
v_gene: TRBV19
d_gene: NA
CDR3aa: CASSFKEKGTEAFF
CDR3nt: TGTGCCAGTAGTTTTAAGGAAAAGGGGACTGAAGCTTTCTTT

abundance: NA
j_gene: TRBJ1-5
v_gene: TRBV2
d_gene: TRBD1
CDR3aa: CASSPQGAGQPQHF
CDR3nt: TGTGCCAGCAGTCCGCAGGGGGCGGGTCAGCCCCAGCATTTT

abundance: NA
j_gene: TRBJ1-6
v_gene: TRBV7-2
d_gene: NA
CDR3aa: CASTPNAGSSPLHF
CDR3nt: TGTGCCAGCACCCCAAACGCGGGGTCTTCACCCCTCCACTTT

abundance: NA
j_gene: TRBJ1-6
v_gene: TRBV2
d_gene: NA
CDR3aa: CASKAAVGSPLHF
CDR3nt: TGTGCCAGCAAGGCAGCGGTGGGTTCACCCCTCCACTTT

abundance: NA
j_gene: TRBJ2-2
v_gene: TRBV3-1/TRBV3-2
d_gene: TRBD2
CDR3aa: CASSQGLAGDTGELFF
CDR3nt: TGTGCCAGCAGCCAAGGACTAGCGGGAGACACCGGGGAGCTGTTTTTT

abundance: once
j_gene: TRBJ1-2
v_gene: TRBV7-2
d_gene: TRBD1
CDR3aa: CASSSGQVPNYGYTF
CDR3nt: TGTGCCAGCAGCTCGGGACAGGTACCTAACTATGGCTACACCTTC

abundance: NA
j_gene: TRBJ2-7
v_gene: TRBV28
d_gene: TRBD1
CDR3aa: CASLTGGRSYEQYF
CDR3nt: TGTGCCAGTCTCACAGGGGGCCGATCCTACGAGCAGTACTTC

abundance: NA
j_gene: TRBJ2-7
v_gene: TRBV10-1
d_gene: TRBD2
CDR3aa: CASSGGRVGLAGGPGYEQYF
CDR3nt: TGCGCCAGCAGTGGGGGCAGGGTTGGACTAGCGGGAGGGCCGGGGTACGAGCAGTACTTC

abundance: NA
j_gene: TRBJ2-7
v_gene: TRBV6-2/TRBV6-3
d_gene: TRBD1
CDR3aa: CASSSGTVAYEQYF
CDR3nt: TGTGCCAGCAGTTCCGGGACAGTAGCCTACGAGCAGTACTTC

abundance: NA
j_gene: TRBJ1-1
v_gene: TRBV29-1
d_gene: TRBD1
CDR3aa: CSVGAGGVMNTEAFF
CDR3nt: TGCAGCGTTGGTGCAGGGGGCGTCATGAACACTGAAGCTTTCTTT

abundance: NA
j_gene: TRBJ1-4
v_gene: TRBV5-1
d_gene: TRBD1
CDR3aa: CASSLEGTGAEKLFF
CDR3nt: TGCGCCAGCAGCTTGGAGGGGACAGGGGCTGAAAAACTGTTTTTT

abundance: NA
j_gene: TRBJ2-3
v_gene: TRBV6-1
d_gene: TRBD2
CDR3aa: CANSEGVTSGASTDTQYF
CDR3nt: TGTGCCAACAGTGAAGGGGTGACTAGCGGGGCTAGCACAGATACGCAGTATTTT

abundance: NA
j_gene: TRBJ1-1
v_gene: TRBV28
d_gene: TRBD1
CDR3aa: CASSLGQLNTEAFF
CDR3nt: TGTGCCAGCAGCCTGGGACAGTTGAACACTGAAGCTTTCTTT

abundance: NA
j_gene: TRBJ2-7
v_gene: TRBV7-2
d_gene: TRBD2
CDR3aa: CASSLDSGGREQYF
CDR3nt: TGTGCCAGCAGCTTAGATTCGGGAGGGCGCGAGCAGTACTTC

abundance: NA
j_gene: TRBJ2-3
v_gene: TRBV5-6
d_gene: TRBD2
CDR3aa: CASSLIIGTTMTDTQYF
CDR3nt: TGTGCCAGCAGCTTAATTATTGGGACTACTATGACAGATACGCAGTATTTT

abundance: NA
j_gene: TRBJ2-7
v_gene: TRBV11-2
d_gene: NA
CDR3aa: CASSSDRSYEQYF
CDR3nt: TGTGCCAGCAGCTCTGACAGGTCCTACGAGCAGTACTTC

abundance: once
j_gene: TRBJ2-7
v_gene: TRBV4-1
d_gene: NA
CDR3aa: CASSQVGGYEQYF
CDR3nt: TGCGCCAGCAGCCAGGTAGGGGGCTACGAGCAGTACTTC

abundance: NA
j_gene: TRBJ2-5
v_gene: TRBV18
d_gene: TRBD1
CDR3aa: CASSPRQGAIEETQYF
CDR3nt: TGTGCCAGCTCACCCAGACAGGGGGCGATTGAAGAGACCCAGTACTTC

abundance: NA
j_gene: TRBJ1-2
v_gene: TRBV7-9
d_gene: NA
CDR3aa: CASSLVQGGYTF
CDR3nt: TGTGCCAGCAGCTTAGTGCAGGGTGGATACACCTTC

abundance: few
j_gene: TRBJ2-1
v_gene: TRBV2
d_gene: TRBD2
CDR3aa: CASSERLAGNNEQFF
CDR3nt: TGTGCCAGCAGTGAACGACTAGCGGGGAACAATGAGCAGTTCTTC

abundance: NA
j_gene: TRBJ2-7
v_gene: TRBV5-1
d_gene: NA
CDR3aa: CASSLGSSQYEQYF
CDR3nt: TGCGCCAGCAGCTTGGGGTCTAGTCAGTACGAGCAGTACTTC

abundance: NA
j_gene: TRBJ2-7
v_gene: TRBV15
d_gene: TRBD2
CDR3aa: CATSREPGLAYEQYF
CDR3nt: TGTGCCACCAGCAGAGAGCCGGGACTAGCCTACGAGCAGTACTTC

abundance: NA
j_gene: TRBJ1-2
v_gene: TRBV6-5
d_gene: TRBD1
CDR3aa: CASRGGQGVSRGYTF
CDR3nt: TGTGCCAGCAGGGGGGGACAGGGGGTTTCTCGTGGCTACACCTTC

abundance: NA
j_gene: TRBJ1-1
v_gene: TRBV5-1
d_gene: NA
CDR3aa: CASSLGVRGNTEAFF
CDR3nt: TGCGCCAGCAGCTTGGGGGTCAGGGGAAACACTGAAGCTTTCTTT

abundance: NA
j_gene: TRBJ1-1
v_gene: TRBV7-2
d_gene: NA
CDR3aa: CASSPKRGGTEAFF
CDR3nt: TGTGCCAGCAGTCCGAAGCGGGGCGGCACTGAAGCTTTCTTT

abundance: NA
j_gene: TRBJ2-2
v_gene: TRBV9
d_gene: TRBD1
CDR3aa: CASSVAPGGTGELFF
CDR3nt: TGTGCCAGCAGCGTAGCTCCAGGGGGCACCGGGGAGCTGTTTTTT